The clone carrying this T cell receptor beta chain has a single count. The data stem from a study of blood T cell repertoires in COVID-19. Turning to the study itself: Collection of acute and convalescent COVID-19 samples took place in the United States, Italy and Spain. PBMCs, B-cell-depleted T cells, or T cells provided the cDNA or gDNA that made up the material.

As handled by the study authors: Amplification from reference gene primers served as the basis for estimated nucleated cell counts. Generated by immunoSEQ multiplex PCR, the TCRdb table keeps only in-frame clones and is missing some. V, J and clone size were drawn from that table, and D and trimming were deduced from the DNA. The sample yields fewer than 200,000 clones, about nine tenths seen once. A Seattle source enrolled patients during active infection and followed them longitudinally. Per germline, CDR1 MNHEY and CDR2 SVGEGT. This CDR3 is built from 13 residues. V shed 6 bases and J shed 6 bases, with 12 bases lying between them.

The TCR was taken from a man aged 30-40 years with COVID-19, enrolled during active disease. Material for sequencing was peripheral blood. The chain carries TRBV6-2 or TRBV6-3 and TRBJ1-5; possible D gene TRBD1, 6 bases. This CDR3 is CASSWTVAQPQHF. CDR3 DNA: TGTGCCAGCAGCTGGACAGTTGCTCAGCCCCAGCATTTT.